These T cell receptor beta chains were read from a single sample in a study of Ad26.COV2.S vaccination and SARS-CoV-2 variants. Measured with immunoSEQ multiplex PCR; TCRdb has only the in-frame clones, and not every one. The table shows 300,000 to 350,000 clones, with around four fifths occurring only once. The sequenced sample was peripheral blood, obtained in a trial of Ad26.COV2.S vaccine versus placebo. The receptors originated from a person aged 18 to 65 who received the Ad26.COV2.S COVID-19 vaccine or a placebo. Each CDR3 is given with its conserved first and last residue. The D gene is left open where the match is weak. Size tells how often a clone was seen (once, few, many) or the class of an expanded clone, and some rows leave it out.

J: TRBJ1-1; V: TRBV12-3/TRBV12-4; size: -; D: -; DNA: TGTGCCAGCAGTTGGAGACGGGTGGCTGAAGCTTTCTTT; CDR3: CASSWRRVAEAFF
J: TRBJ2-3; V: TRBV7-9; size: -; D: TRBD2; DNA: TGTGCCAGCAGCTTAGCCCCATTTAGCGGGGGGGCCTGGGATACGCAGTATTTT; CDR3: CASSLAPFSGGAWDTQYF
J: TRBJ1-2; V: TRBV6-2/TRBV6-3; size: -; D: TRBD1; DNA: TGTGCCAGCAGTTCCCCCCTGCTATCCGATCCCGGGACAGGGGGTAATGGCTACACCTTC; CDR3: CASSSPLLSDPGTGGNGYTF
J: TRBJ2-7; V: TRBV28; size: -; D: -; DNA: TGTGCCAGCAGATCGACCGGGGGCTACGAGCAGTACTTC; CDR3: CASRSTGGYEQYF
J: TRBJ2-1; V: TRBV5-5; size: -; D: TRBD2; DNA: TGTGCCAGCAGCCGAACTAGCGGTTCCTACAATGAGCAGTTCTTC; CDR3: CASSRTSGSYNEQFF
J: TRBJ2-2; V: TRBV18; size: -; D: -; DNA: TGTGCCAGCTCACCACGGAATGTTGGAGGGGGCAACACCGGGGAGCTGTTTTTT; CDR3: CASSPRNVGGGNTGELFF
J: TRBJ1-1; V: TRBV12-3/TRBV12-4; size: -; D: -; DNA: TGTGCCAGCAGTTTTAAAGTGAACACTGAAGCTTTCTTT; CDR3: CASSFKVNTEAFF
J: TRBJ1-2; V: TRBV9; size: few; D: TRBD1; DNA: TGTGCCAGCAGCGTAGGGCCCGGACAGGGTCATGGCTACACCTTC; CDR3: CASSVGPGQGHGYTF
J: TRBJ1-2; V: TRBV4-2; size: -; D: -; DNA: TGTGCCAGCAGCCGGGGGGGGAAAGATGGCTACACCTTC; CDR3: CASSRGGKDGYTF
J: TRBJ1-2; V: TRBV2; size: -; D: -; DNA: TGTGCCAGCAGTGGCAGGGGCAATGGCTACACCTTC; CDR3: CASSGRGNGYTF